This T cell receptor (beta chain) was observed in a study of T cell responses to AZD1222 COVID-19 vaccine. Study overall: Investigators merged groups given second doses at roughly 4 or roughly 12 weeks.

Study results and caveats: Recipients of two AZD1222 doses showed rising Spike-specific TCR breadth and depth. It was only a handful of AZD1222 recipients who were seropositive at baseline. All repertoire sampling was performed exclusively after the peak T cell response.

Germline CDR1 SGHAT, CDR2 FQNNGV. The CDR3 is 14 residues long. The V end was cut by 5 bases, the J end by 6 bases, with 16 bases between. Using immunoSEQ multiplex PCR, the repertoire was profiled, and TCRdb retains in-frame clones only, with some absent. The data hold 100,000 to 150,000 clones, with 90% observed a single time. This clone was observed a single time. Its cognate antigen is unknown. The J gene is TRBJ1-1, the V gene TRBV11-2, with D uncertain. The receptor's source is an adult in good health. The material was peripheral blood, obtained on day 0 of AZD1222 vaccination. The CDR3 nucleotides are TGTGCCAGCAGCCCCTTATTAGGGCGCCCTGAAGCTTTCTTT. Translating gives CASSPLLGRPEAFF.